This T cell receptor (beta chain) stems from a study of radiotherapy plus CTLA-4 blockade in lung cancer. V shed 0 bases, J shed 4 bases, and the junction held 4 bases outside the gene matches. This CDR3 spans 15 amino acids. The germline V gene has CDR1 MGHDK and CDR2 SYGVNS. Assay: immunoSEQ multiplex PCR; the TCRdb copy retains only in-frame clones and omits some. Of 45,000 to 55,000 clones detected, roughly four fifths appear once; the ten largest clones hold approximately 3.4%. Sample: peripheral blood, taken from a patient treated with radiotherapy plus ipilimumab. The clonotype was recovered from a human donor with non-small cell lung cancer who had stable disease on radiotherapy plus ipilimumab. This chain joins TRBV25-1 and TRBJ2-3, with TRBD2 identical over 7 bases. The CDR3 loop is CASSEYAGAADTQYF. The CDR3 DNA sequence: TGTGCCAGCAGTGAATATGCGGGAGCCGCAGATACGCAGTATTTT.